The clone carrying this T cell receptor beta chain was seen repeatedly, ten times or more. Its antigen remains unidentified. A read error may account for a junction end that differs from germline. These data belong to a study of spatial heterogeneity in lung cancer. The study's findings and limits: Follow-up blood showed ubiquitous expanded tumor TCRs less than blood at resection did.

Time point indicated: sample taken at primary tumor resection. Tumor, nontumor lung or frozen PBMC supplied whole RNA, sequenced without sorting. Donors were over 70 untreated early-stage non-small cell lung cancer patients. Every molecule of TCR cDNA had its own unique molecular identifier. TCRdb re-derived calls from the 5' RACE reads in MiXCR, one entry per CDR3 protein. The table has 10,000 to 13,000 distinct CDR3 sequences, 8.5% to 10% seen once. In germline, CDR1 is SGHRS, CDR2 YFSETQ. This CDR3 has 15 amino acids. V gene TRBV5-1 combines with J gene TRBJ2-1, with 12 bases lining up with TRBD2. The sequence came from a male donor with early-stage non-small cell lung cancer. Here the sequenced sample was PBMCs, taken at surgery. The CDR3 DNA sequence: TGCGCCAGCATCTTGGGACCGCTAGCGGGGGGGCTCCCGTTCTTC. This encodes CASILGPLAGGLPFF.